The 26 T cell receptor beta chains given below trace back to one sample, sequenced in a study of OX40 agonist ivuxolimab in advanced cancers. Assay: immunoSEQ multiplex PCR; the TCRdb copy retains only in-frame clones and omits some. The table includes about 80,000 clones, more than 75% detected once. Sequenced here: CD4+ or CD8+ T cells sorted from blood, sampled in a trial of the OX40 agonist ivuxolimab. These receptors came from an adult with an advanced solid tumor such as melanoma, head and neck, liver or kidney cancer.

The table lists this clone with a few counts. The chain combines TRBV7-9 with TRBJ1-1; 7 bases agree with TRBD1. CDR3 length equals 14 residues. Germline CDR1 SEHNR, CDR2 FQNEAQ (reference sequence). The junction had 8 bases not matched to a gene; V was cut back by 5 bases and J by 5 bases. CDR3 loop: CASSTYRGRTEAFF. The CDR3 region has the DNA TGTGCCAGCAGCACCTACAGGGGCAGGACTGAAGCTTTCTTT.

The chain combines TRBV4-1 with TRBJ2-1; D is uncertain. The CDR3 has 12 residues. From germline, CDR1 is MGHRA and CDR2 YSYEKL. The germline V and J ends were trimmed by 4 bases and 15 bases, with 16 bases remaining between them. For the CDR3, the DNA is TGCGCCAGCAGCCCCCAGTCGAGGCGTCTGTTCTTC. It codes for CASSPQSRRLFF.

The chain carries TRBV7-3 and TRBJ1-1, with D possibly TRBD1 on 6 matching bases. There are 13 residues in the CDR3. V gave up 4 bases and J gave up 2 bases, with 8 bases separating them. Looked up from germline, CDR1 is SGHTA and CDR2 is FQGTGA. The CDR3 sequence is CASSWTVNTEAFF. In DNA form, the CDR3 reads TGTGCCAGCAGCTGGACAGTTAACACTGAAGCTTTCTTT.

Worth noting for this clone: The sample carries other DNA sequences with the same CDR3. The J gene is TRBJ1-3, the V gene TRBV5-1; D is undetermined. CDR1 and CDR2 from the germline V gene are SGHRS and YFSETQ. V was clipped by 1 base and J by 0 bases, with 5 bases between them. The CDR3 runs to 14 residues. This CDR3 is CASSLSISGNTIYF. The CDR3 DNA reads TGCGCCAGCAGCTTGAGTATCTCTGGAAACACCATATATTTT.

This chain uses TRBV5-1 with TRBJ1-2; tentative D call: TRBD1 (6 bases). V lost 0 bases and J 5 bases, leaving 14 bases between the germline ends. The CDR3 sequence is 15 residues long. CDR1 is SGHRS, CDR2 YFSETQ, per germline. The CDR3 loop is CASSLAPSTGYGYTF. The CDR3 bases are TGCGCCAGCAGCTTGGCCCCCTCGACAGGTTATGGCTACACCTTC.

The chain is built from TRBV29-1 and TRBJ1-2; D ambiguous. Germline assignment: CDR1 SQVTM and CDR2 ANQGSEA. This CDR3 is built from 11 residues. V lost 7 bases to trimming and J lost 5 bases, with 11 bases between them. DNA of the CDR3: TGCAGCGGGGAGGACCCATATGGCTACACCTTC. Its protein is CSGEDPYGYTF.

This CDR3 reads CATSRDRGAREQYV. CDR3 DNA: TGTGCCACCAGCAGGGACAGGGGGGCTCGGGAGCAGTACGTC. The chain carries TRBV15 and TRBJ2-7, with 10 bases that match TRBD1. V trimming: 3 bases; J trimming: 7 bases; junction bases outside the gene matches: 6. The germline V gene encodes CDR1 LNHNV and CDR2 YYDKDF (reference sequence). This CDR3 has 14 amino acids.

V is TRBV20-1 and J is TRBJ1-2, with D possibly TRBD1 on 5 matching bases. CDR3 size: 9 residues. V was trimmed by 6 bases and J by 8 bases, leaving 7 bases between them. Per the germline V gene, CDR1 is DFQATT and CDR2 is SNEGSKA (reference sequence). The CDR3 region is CSAGDGYTF. CDR3 in DNA: TGCAGTGCCGGGGACGGCTACACCTTC.

This chain uses TRBV5-6 with TRBJ2-7, with D maybe TRBD1 (5 bases). Germline V gene lookup returns CDR1 SGHDT and CDR2 YYEEEE. This CDR3 comprises 16 residues. V was shortened by 0 bases and J by 6 bases, with 19 bases between the two germline ends. The CDR3 reads CASSLGYQGVGIEQYF. The DNA of the CDR3 is TGTGCCAGCAGCTTGGGCTACCAGGGCGTTGGGATCGAGCAGTACTTC.

This chain uses TRBV30 with TRBJ1-1, with D possibly matching TRBD1 (5 bases). Trimming pared 2 bases from V and 1 base from J, leaving 8 bases between. Per germline, CDR1 GTSNPN and CDR2 SVGIG (reference sequence). The CDR3 has 13 amino acids. Here the CDR3 reads CAWSWGGNTEAFF. The CDR3 DNA follows: TGTGCCTGGAGTTGGGGGGGGAACACTGAAGCTTTCTTT.

The genes are TRBV19 and TRBJ1-1; 8 bases are a match to TRBD1. The length of the CDR3 is 14 residues. Trimming took 6 bases from V and 2 from J; bases not matched to a gene: 5. Germline V lookup: CDR1 LNHDA, CDR2 SQIVND (reference sequence). The CDR3 spells CASRGTGLNTEAFF. The CDR3 DNA reads TGTGCCAGTAGAGGGACAGGATTAAACACTGAAGCTTTCTTT.

The table lists this clone with a few counts. The CDR3 is CASSISGPSKGYTF. CDR3 DNA: TGTGCCAGTAGTATTTCCGGGCCTTCGAAGGGCTACACCTTC. The rearrangement uses TRBV19 and TRBJ1-2; no reliable D call. CDR3 length: 14 amino acids. V lost 3 bases, J lost 8 bases, and 16 bases lay in between. The germline CDR1 and CDR2 sequences are LNHDA and SQIVND (reference sequence).

This chain joins TRBV28 and TRBJ1-2, with D perhaps matching TRBD1 (5 bases). The CDR3 loop spans 13 amino acids. CDR1 and CDR2 (germline): MDHEN, SYDVKM. Trimming left V 6 bases short and J 7 bases short, with 15 bases between. The CDR3 sequence is CASSSIGALGYTF. The CDR3 nucleotides are TGTGCCAGCAGCTCCATCGGGGCCCTTGGCTACACCTTC.

This clone came up once. CDR3 in amino acids: CASSSGTGGFWTEAFF. The CDR3 nucleotides read TGCGCCAGCAGCTCCGGGACAGGGGGCTTCTGGACTGAAGCTTTCTTT. The genes are TRBV5-1 and TRBJ1-1, with 12 bases fitting TRBD1. CDR3 size: 16 residues. Unmatched junction bases numbered 8, after V lost 3 bases and J lost 5 bases. Germline CDR1 SGHRS, CDR2 YFSETQ.

V is TRBV5-6 and J is TRBJ2-7; no definite D call. The CDR3 is 13 residues long. The germline V gene has CDR1 SGHDT and CDR2 YYEEEE. The ends were cut back, 2 bases at V and 2 bases at J, with 8 bases in the middle. The CDR3 region is CASSFTATYEQYF. The CDR3 DNA reads as TGTGCCAGCAGCTTTACAGCCACCTACGAGCAGTACTTC.

V usage is TRBV18 and J usage is TRBJ1-3; TRBD1 matches at 10 bases. CDR1 and CDR2 (germline): KGHSH, LQKENI. V trimming: 8 bases; J trimming: 3 bases; junction bases outside the gene matches: 19. The CDR3 has 19 residues. The CDR3 loop is CASTRTTGTGESLGNTIYF. The CDR3 nucleotides are TGTGCCAGCACTAGAACAACCGGGACAGGGGAGTCTCTTGGAAACACCATATATTTT. The full variable domain, with the rest looked up from reference TRBV18 and TRBJ1-3, is NAGVMQNPRHLVRRRGQEARLRCSPMKGHSHVYWYRQLPEEGLKFMVYLQKENIIDESGMPKERFSAEFPKEGPSILRIQQVVRGDSAAYFCASTRTTGTGESLGNTIYFGEGSWLTVV.

CDR3 in amino acids: CASSLVEEIEYF. The CDR3, as DNA: TGTGCCAGCAGCTTGGTCGAGGAGATTGAGTACTTC. The chain couples TRBV5-5 to TRBJ2-7; D gene unclear. Per germline, CDR1 SGHKS and CDR2 YYEKEE (reference sequence). The CDR3 has 12 amino acids. Trimming pared 0 bases from V and 11 bases from J, leaving 12 bases between.

The chain has TRBV7-9 and TRBJ2-4; D may be TRBD1 (5 bases). CDR1 and CDR2 (germline): SEHNR, FQNEAQ (reference sequence). The CDR3 extends over 16 amino acids. The V end lost 5 bases, the J end lost 0 bases, and 14 bases lay between the germline ends. The CDR3 here is CASSHYGQLAKNIQYF. In DNA, the CDR3 is TGTGCCAGCAGCCATTACGGACAACTAGCCAAAAACATTCAGTACTTC.

The rearrangement links TRBV4-1 to TRBJ1-4; D may be TRBD1 (5 bases). This CDR3 spans 16 amino acids. V lost 5 bases and J 0 bases, leaving 13 bases between the germline ends. Per germline, CDR1 MGHRA and CDR2 YSYEKL. CDR3 amino acids: CASSSQQAATNEKLFF. The CDR3 region has the DNA TGCGCCAGCAGCTCCCAACAGGCCGCAACTAATGAAAAACTGTTTTTT.

The J gene is TRBJ2-5, the V gene TRBV5-1; 8 nucleotides match TRBD1. Looked up from germline, CDR1 is SGHRS and CDR2 is YFSETQ. This CDR3 contains 13 residues. The V segment lost 3 bases and the J segment 5 bases; nucleotides outside the gene matches: 3. The chain's CDR3 is CASSYAGGETQYF. The DNA of the CDR3 is TGCGCCAGCAGCTACGCAGGGGGCGAGACCCAGTACTTC.

V gene TRBV7-9 combines with J gene TRBJ1-1; D uncertain. From germline, CDR1 is SEHNR and CDR2 FQNEAQ (reference sequence). Trimming shortened V by 2 bases and J by 1 base, and 11 bases separated the two germline ends. CDR3 length equals 15 residues. Here the CDR3 DNA reads TGTGCCAGCAGCTTAACCTTACGAGGGAACACTGAAGCTTTCTTT. Translation: CASSLTLRGNTEAFF.

This clone was detected a few times. The V gene is TRBV19, the J gene TRBJ1-5; D not resolved. The germline CDR1 and CDR2 sequences are LNHDA and SQIVND (reference sequence). V lost 3 bases to trimming and J lost 0 bases, with 3 bases between them. This CDR3 contains 13 residues. The CDR3 protein is CASSIASNQPQHF. The DNA for the CDR3 is TGTGCCAGTAGTATCGCTAGCAATCAGCCCCAGCATTTT. Looking up the rest from reference TRBV19 and TRBJ1-5 gives the full variable domain: DGGITQSPKYLFRKEGQNVTLSCEQNLNHDAMYWYRQDPGQGLRLIYYSQIVNDFQKGDIAEGYSVSREKKESFPLTVTSAQKNPTAFYLCASSIASNQPQHFGDGTRLSIL.

The J gene is TRBJ2-2, the V gene TRBV19, with D perhaps TRBD1 (5 bases). This CDR3 comprises 15 residues. Trimming stripped 3 bases from V and 1 base from J, with 9 bases between. Germline V gene data show CDR1 as LNHDA and CDR2 as SQIVND (reference sequence). CDR3 loop: CASSILTGNTGELFF. CDR3 nucleotide sequence: TGTGCCAGTAGTATTCTCACAGGGAACACCGGGGAGCTGTTTTTT.

The J gene is TRBJ2-3, the V gene TRBV18; 14 nucleotides align to TRBD2. The CDR3 runs to 16 residues. J was trimmed by 4 bases and V by 4 bases; bases with no gene match: 4. CDR1 and CDR2 (germline): KGHSH, LQKENI. The CDR3 loop is CASSQGLAGAPDTQYF. For the CDR3, the DNA is TGTGCCAGCTCACAGGGACTAGCGGGAGCCCCAGATACGCAGTATTTT.

The V call is TRBV27, the J call TRBJ2-7, with D possibly being TRBD2 (6 bases). CDR3 length: 16 amino acids. The germline V and J ends were trimmed by 3 bases and 0 bases, with 15 bases remaining between them. Germline CDR1 MNHEY, CDR2 SMNVEV (reference sequence). Here the CDR3 reads CASSFRASAISYEQYF. DNA of the CDR3: TGTGCCAGCAGTTTTCGAGCTAGCGCGATCTCCTACGAGCAGTACTTC.

The rearrangement joins TRBV7-2 to TRBJ2-3; weak D call: TRBD2 (5 bases). Germline V gene lookup returns CDR1 SGHTA and CDR2 FQGNSA. This CDR3 has 15 amino acids. V was clipped by 1 base and J by 1 base, with 9 bases between them. The CDR3 DNA is TGTGCCAGCAGCTTAGATGGGAGCCGCACAGATACGCAGTATTTT. It translates to CASSLDGSRTDTQYF.